This passage covers 3 T cell receptor beta chains from one sample sequenced in a study of beta chain features in type 1 diabetes. Study results and caveats: The study found moderately but significantly shorter TCRB CDR3s in all four CD4+ subsets of Type 1 diabetes patients.

These receptors are not linked to any known antigen. Expressed TCRB transcripts were sequenced because the entire RNA isolate underwent reverse transcription. Here immunoSEQ multiplex PCR was the method, and the copy in TCRdb shows in-frame clones only, minus some. The repertoire includes more than 250,000 clones, around 21% of them detected once, and around 0.029% sits in the top ten. The sample comprised naive CD4+ T cells from blood. The receptors originated from a woman aged 35 to 49 with type 1 diabetes.

V is TRBV6-1 and J is TRBJ2-1, with 10 nucleotides matching TRBD2. The CDR3 extends over 16 amino acids. After removal of 4 bases from V and 3 bases from J, the junction contained 6 bases not matched to a gene. The germline gives CDR1 MNHNS, CDR2 SASEGT. CDR3 bases: TGTGCCAGCAGTGGGGTAGCGGGAGGCGACTACAATGAGCAGTTCTTC. As protein: CASSGVAGGDYNEQFF.

This chain connects TRBV2 to TRBJ2-5, with D possibly being TRBD1 (5 bases). Germline CDR1 is SNHLY and CDR2 is FYNNEI. V was cut by 7 bases and J by 2 bases, with 11 bases left in between. This CDR3 spans 13 amino acids. As DNA, the CDR3 is TGTGCCAGCATCCAAGGGGTTCAAGAGACCCAGTACTTC. Amino acid sequence: CASIQGVQETQYF.

This sequence joins TRBV7-9 and TRBJ1-5, with 10 bases that match TRBD1. The CDR3 runs 15 residues. CDR1 SEHNR and CDR2 FQNEAQ come from the germline V gene (reference sequence). Trimming cost V 5 bases and J 1 base; bases outside gene matches: 2. This CDR3 reads CASSPGQGSNQPQHF. Written as DNA, the CDR3 is TGTGCCAGCAGCCCGGGACAGGGGAGCAATCAGCCCCAGCATTTT.